A selection of T cell receptor beta chains follows, all from one sample in a study of blood T cells in healthy people across ages. One entry per CDR3 protein, called by TCRdb with MiXCR from the 5' RACE reads. Of fewer than 750,000 distinct CDR3 sequences in the sample, more than 45% were seen once. The sequenced material came from blood. Receptor source: a woman aged 80 or older in good health. The conserved cysteine and the conserved F or W are not part of the CDR3 here. The D gene is left open where the match is weak. For some rows the clone size is stated as once, few or many, or as a class when expanded; others skip it.

cdr3_length,v_call,d_call,clone_size,cdr3_aa
10,TRBV20-1,.,.,SVKSRDIEAF
15,TRBV27,.,.,ASSLVPPGSRVNEQY
11,TRBV12-3/TRBV12-4,.,few,ASSFTINQPQH
11,TRBV25-1,TRBD2,few,ASSEGLAGKQY
13,TRBV28,.,once,ASSVERGGHEPQH
17,TRBV6-5,TRBD2,.,ASSYSGQRGSSSTDTQY
12,TRBV20-1,.,.,SATLQGMNTEAF
13,TRBV2,.,.,ASSEERSSYNEQY
11,TRBV5-1,.,.,ASRVGAGNEQF
11,TRBV20-1,.,many,SASDHRLYEQY
16,TRBV6-4,TRBD2,.,ASSLRLGASGDYNEQF
14,TRBV7-9,.,.,ASSPPFRDSGSTIY